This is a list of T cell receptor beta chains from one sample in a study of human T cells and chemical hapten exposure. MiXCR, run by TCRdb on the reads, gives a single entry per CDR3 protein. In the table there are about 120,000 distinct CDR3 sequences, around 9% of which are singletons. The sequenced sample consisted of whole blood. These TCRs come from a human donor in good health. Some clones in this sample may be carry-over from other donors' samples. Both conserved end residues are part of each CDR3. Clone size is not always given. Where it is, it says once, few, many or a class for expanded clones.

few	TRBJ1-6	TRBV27	CASSYDFNSPLHF
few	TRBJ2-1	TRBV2	CASKRTDAYNEQFF
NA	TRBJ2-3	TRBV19	CASSRGPDTQYF
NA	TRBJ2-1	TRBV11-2	CASSLSSSGYNEQFF
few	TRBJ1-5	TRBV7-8	CASSPEQGLSNQPQHF
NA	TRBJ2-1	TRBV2	CASRRSSYNEQFF
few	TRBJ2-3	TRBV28	CASSNGVRGTDTQYF
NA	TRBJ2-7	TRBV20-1	CSASPDRPGLAGGLLTYEQYF
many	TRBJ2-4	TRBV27	CASSLLGEVTKNIQYF
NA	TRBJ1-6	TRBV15	CATSSPRDSPLHF
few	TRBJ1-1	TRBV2	CASSEGTGNTEAFF
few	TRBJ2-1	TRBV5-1	CASSRGELNEQFF
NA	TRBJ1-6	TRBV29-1	CSAWTGIRNSPLHF
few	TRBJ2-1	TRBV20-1	CSARDRSGRRDEQFF
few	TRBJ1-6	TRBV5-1	CASSYNNSPLHF
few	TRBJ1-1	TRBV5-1	CASSQGAFTEAFF
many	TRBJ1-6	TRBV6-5	CASSYSVLDSPLHF
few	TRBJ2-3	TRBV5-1	CASSPTSSTDTQYF
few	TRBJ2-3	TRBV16	CASSQSRAFSNSDTQYF
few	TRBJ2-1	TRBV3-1	CASSPWTSGRANEQFF